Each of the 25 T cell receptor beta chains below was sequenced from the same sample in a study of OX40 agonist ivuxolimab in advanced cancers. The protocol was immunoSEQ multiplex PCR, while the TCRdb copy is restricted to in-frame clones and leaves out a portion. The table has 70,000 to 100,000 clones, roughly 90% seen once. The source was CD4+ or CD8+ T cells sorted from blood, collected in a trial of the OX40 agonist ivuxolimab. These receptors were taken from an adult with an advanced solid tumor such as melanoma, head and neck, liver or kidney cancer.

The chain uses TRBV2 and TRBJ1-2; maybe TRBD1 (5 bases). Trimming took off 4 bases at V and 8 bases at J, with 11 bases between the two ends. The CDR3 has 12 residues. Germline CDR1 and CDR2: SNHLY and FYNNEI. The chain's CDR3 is CASSALGTGYTF. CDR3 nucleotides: TGTGCCAGCAGTGCGCTCGGGACCGGCTACACCTTC.

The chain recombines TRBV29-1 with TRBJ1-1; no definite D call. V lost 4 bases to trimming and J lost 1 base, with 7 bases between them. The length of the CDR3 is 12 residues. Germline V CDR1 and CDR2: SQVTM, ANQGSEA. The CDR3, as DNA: TGCAGCGTTGTGGTTGGGAACACTGAAGCTTTCTTT. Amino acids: CSVVVGNTEAFF.

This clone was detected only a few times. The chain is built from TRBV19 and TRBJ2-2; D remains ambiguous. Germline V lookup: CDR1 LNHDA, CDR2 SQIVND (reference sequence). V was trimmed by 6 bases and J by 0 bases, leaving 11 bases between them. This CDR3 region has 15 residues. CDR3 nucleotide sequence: TGTGCCAGTAGCAGGTGGAGTACGAACACCGGGGAGCTGTTTTTT. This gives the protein CASSRWSTNTGELFF.

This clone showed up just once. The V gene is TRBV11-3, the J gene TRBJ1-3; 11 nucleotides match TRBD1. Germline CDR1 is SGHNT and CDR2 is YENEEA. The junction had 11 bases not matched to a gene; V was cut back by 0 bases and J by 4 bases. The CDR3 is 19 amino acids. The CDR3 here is CASSLDKGTGGKSGNTIYF. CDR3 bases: TGTGCCAGCAGCTTAGATAAGGGGACAGGGGGAAAATCCGGAAACACCATATATTTT.

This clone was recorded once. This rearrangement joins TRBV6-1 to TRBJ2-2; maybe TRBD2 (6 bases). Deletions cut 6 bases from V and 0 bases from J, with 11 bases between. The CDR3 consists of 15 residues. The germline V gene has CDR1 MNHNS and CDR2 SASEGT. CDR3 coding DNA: TGTGCCAGCAGGTCTCTAGCGCCGAACACCGGGGAGCTGTTTTTT. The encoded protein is CASRSLAPNTGELFF.

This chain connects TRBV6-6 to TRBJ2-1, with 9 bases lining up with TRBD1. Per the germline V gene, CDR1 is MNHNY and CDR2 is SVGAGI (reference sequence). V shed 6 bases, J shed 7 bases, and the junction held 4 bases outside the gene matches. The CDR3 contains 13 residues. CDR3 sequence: CASSTGGTNEQFF. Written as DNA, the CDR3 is TGTGCCAGCAGCACAGGGGGCACAAATGAGCAGTTCTTC.

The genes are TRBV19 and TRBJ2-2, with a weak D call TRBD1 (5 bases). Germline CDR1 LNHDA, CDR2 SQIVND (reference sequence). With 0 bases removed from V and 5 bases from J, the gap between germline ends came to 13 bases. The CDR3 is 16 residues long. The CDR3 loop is CASSIDPNRRTGELFF. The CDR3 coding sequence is TGTGCCAGTAGTATAGATCCGAACAGGCGTACCGGGGAGCTGTTTTTT.

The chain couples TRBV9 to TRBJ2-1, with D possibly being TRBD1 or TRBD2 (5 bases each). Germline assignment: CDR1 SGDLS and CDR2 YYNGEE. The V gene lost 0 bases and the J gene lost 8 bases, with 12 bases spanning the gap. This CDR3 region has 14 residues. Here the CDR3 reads CASSVDPGTDEQFF. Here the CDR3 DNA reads TGTGCCAGCAGCGTAGATCCAGGGACGGATGAGCAGTTCTTC.

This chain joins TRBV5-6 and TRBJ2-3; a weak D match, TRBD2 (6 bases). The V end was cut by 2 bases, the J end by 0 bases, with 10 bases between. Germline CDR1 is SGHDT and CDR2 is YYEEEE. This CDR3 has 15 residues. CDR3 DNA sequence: TGTGCCAGCAGCTTTACCGGGACTAGCACAGATACGCAGTATTTT. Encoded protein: CASSFTGTSTDTQYF.

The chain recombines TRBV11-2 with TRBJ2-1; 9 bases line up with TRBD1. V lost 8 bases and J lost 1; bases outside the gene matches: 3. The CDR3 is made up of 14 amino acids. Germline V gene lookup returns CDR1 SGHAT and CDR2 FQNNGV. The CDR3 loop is CASWGTGSYNEQFF. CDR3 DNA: TGTGCCAGCTGGGGGACAGGGTCCTACAATGAGCAGTTCTTC. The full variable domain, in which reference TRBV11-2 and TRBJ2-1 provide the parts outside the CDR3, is EAGVAQSPRYKIIEKRQSVAFWCNPISGHATLYWYQQILGQGPKLLIQFQNNGVVDDSQLPKDRFSAERLKGVDSTLKIQPAKLEDSAVYLCASWGTGSYNEQFFGPGTRLTVL.

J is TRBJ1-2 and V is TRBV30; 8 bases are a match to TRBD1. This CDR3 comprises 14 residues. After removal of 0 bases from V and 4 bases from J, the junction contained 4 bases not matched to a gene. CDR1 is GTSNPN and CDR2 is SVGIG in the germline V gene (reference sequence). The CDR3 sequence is CAWSVGQGSYGYTF. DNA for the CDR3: TGTGCCTGGAGTGTAGGACAGGGAAGCTATGGCTACACCTTC.

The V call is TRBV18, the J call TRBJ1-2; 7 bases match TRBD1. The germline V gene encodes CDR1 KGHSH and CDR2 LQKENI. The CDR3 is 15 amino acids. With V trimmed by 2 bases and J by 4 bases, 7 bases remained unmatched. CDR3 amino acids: CASSPGEGQIYGYTF. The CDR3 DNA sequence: TGTGCCAGCTCACCAGGGGAGGGACAGATCTATGGCTACACCTTC. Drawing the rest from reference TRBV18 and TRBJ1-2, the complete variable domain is NAGVMQNPRHLVRRRGQEARLRCSPMKGHSHVYWYRQLPEEGLKFMVYLQKENIIDESGMPKERFSAEFPKEGPSILRIQQVVRGDSAAYFCASSPGEGQIYGYTFGSGTRLTVV.

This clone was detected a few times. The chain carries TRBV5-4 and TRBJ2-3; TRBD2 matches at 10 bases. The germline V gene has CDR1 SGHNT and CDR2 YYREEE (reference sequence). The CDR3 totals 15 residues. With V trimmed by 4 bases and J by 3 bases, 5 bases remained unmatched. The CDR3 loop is CASSLRLAGTDTQYF. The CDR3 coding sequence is TGTGCCAGCAGCCTAAGACTAGCGGGTACAGATACGCAGTATTTT.

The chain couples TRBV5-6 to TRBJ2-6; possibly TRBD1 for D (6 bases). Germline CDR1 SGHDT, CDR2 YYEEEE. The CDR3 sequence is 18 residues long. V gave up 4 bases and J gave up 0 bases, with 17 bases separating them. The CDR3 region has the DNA TGTGCCAGCAGCCCCAGGGGTGTCCCACTCTCTGGGGCCAACGTCCTGACTTTC. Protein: CASSPRGVPLSGANVLTF.

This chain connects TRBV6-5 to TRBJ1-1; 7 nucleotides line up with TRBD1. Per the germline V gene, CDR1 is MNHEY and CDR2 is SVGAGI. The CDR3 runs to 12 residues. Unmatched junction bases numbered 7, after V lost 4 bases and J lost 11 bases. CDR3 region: CASSSGTALAFF. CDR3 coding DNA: TGTGCCAGCAGTTCTGGGACAGCACTGGCTTTCTTT.

CDR3 loop: CASSYHGTVSYEQYF. For the CDR3, the DNA is TGTGCCAGCAGTTACCACGGGACAGTATCCTACGAGCAGTACTTC. This rearrangement joins TRBV6-9 to TRBJ2-7; 7 positions match TRBD1. The CDR3 is made up of 15 amino acids. The germline CDR1 and CDR2 sequences are MNHGY and SVAAGI. Germline trimming cut 3 bases from V and 1 base from J; bases unmatched to any gene: 6.

The CDR3 protein is CASRRQGEGYGYTF. Written as DNA, the CDR3 is TGTGCCAGCAGGCGACAGGGGGAAGGCTATGGCTACACCTTC. The chain has TRBV6-1 and TRBJ1-2; the match to TRBD1 covers 9 bases. This CDR3 comprises 14 residues. In germline, CDR1 is MNHNS, CDR2 SASEGT. The J segment lost 4 bases and the V segment lost 6 bases, leaving 6 bases of the junction unmatched.

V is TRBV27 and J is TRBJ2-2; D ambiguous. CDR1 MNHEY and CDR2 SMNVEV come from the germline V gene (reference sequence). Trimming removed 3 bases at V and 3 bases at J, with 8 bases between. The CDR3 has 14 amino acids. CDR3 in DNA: TGTGCCAGCAGTTTCGGACGGTACACCGGGGAGCTGTTTTTT. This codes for CASSFGRYTGELFF.

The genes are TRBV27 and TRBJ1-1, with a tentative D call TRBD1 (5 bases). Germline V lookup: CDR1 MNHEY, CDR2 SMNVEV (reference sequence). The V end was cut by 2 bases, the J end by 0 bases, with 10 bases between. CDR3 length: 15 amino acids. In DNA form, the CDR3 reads TGTGCCAGCAGTTTACAGGGTGACATGAACACTGAAGCTTTCTTT. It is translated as CASSLQGDMNTEAFF.

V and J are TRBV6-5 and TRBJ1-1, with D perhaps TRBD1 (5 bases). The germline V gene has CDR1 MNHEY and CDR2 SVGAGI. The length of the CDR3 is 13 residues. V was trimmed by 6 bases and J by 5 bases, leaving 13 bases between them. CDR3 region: CASSRQGGTEAFF. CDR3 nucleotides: TGTGCCAGCAGCCGGCAGGGTGGTACTGAAGCTTTCTTT.

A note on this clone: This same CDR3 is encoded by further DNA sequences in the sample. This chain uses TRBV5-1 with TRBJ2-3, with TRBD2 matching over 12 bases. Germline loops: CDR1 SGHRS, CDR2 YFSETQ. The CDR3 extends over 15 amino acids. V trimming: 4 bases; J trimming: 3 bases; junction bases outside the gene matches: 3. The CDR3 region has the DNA TGCGCCAGCAGCACGGGACTAGCGGGTACAGATACGCAGTATTTT. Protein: CASSTGLAGTDTQYF.

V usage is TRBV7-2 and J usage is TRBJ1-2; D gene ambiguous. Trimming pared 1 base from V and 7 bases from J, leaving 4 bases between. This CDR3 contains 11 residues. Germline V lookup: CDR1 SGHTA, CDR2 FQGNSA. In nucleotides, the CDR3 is TGTGCCAGCAGCTTAGTGTTTGGCTACACCTTC. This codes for CASSLVFGYTF.

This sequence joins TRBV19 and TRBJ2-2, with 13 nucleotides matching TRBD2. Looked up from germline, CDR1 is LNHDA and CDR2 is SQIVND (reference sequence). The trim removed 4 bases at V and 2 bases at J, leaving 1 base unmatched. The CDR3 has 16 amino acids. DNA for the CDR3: TGTGCCAGTAGTAGGACTAGCGGGAGAAACACCGGGGAGCTGTTTTTT. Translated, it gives CASSRTSGRNTGELFF.

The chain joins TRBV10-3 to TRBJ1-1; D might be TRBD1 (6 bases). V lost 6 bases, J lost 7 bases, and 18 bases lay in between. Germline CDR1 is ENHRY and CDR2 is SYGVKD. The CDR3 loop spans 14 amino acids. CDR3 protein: CAISEERGRVEAFF. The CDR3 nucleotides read TGTGCCATCAGCGAGGAGCGGGGGCGCGTTGAAGCTTTCTTT.

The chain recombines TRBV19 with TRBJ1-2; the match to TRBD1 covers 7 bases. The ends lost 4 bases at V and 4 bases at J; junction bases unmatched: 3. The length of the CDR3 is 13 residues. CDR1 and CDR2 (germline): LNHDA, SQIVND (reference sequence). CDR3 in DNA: TGTGCCAGTAGTACGGACAGGAGCTATGGCTACACCTTC. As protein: CASSTDRSYGYTF. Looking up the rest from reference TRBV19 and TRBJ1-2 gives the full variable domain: DGGITQSPKYLFRKEGQNVTLSCEQNLNHDAMYWYRQDPGQGLRLIYYSQIVNDFQKGDIAEGYSVSREKKESFPLTVTSAQKNPTAFYLCASSTDRSYGYTFGSGTRLTVV.